These 8 T cell receptor beta chains share one sample of origin, sequenced in a study of blood T cell repertoires in COVID-19. The protocol was immunoSEQ multiplex PCR, while the TCRdb copy is restricted to in-frame clones and leaves out a portion. The data contain about 280,000 clones, 85% of them singletons. Material for sequencing was PBMCs or T cells enriched from blood (not recorded which). The receptors stem from a woman in her fifties or sixties who had recovered from COVID-19.

The J gene is TRBJ1-4, the V gene TRBV6-5, with 7 bases identical to TRBD1. The CDR3 covers 16 residues. V was pared by 4 bases and J by 8 bases, with 13 bases of the junction left unmatched. Germline CDR1 and CDR2: MNHEY and SVGAGI. CDR3 region: CASSLESGRGREKLFF. The CDR3 nucleotides read TGTGCCAGCAGTTTAGAAAGTGGCAGGGGGAGGGAAAAACTGTTTTTT.

CDR3 DNA: TGTGCCAGCAGCGCTGGGACAGGGGGCCCTCCTAACTATGGCTACACCTTC. This translates into CASSAGTGGPPNYGYTF. The chain links TRBV9 to TRBJ1-2; 12 bases match TRBD1. The CDR3 spans 17 residues. V was clipped by 3 bases and J by 0 bases; unmatched bases: 6. Looked up from germline, CDR1 is SGDLS and CDR2 is YYNGEE. The full variable domain, rest sourced from reference TRBV9 and TRBJ1-2, is DSGVTQTPKHLITATGQRVTLRCSPRSGDLSVYWYQQSLDQGLQFLIQYYNGEERAKGNILERFSAQQFPDLHSELNLSSLELGDSALYFCASSAGTGGPPNYGYTFGSGTRLTVV.

The rearrangement links TRBV9 to TRBJ1-3, with a tentative D call TRBD1 (6 bases). Trimming took 4 bases from V and 6 from J, leaving 11 bases between them. The CDR3 extends over 13 amino acids. CDR1 is SGDLS and CDR2 is YYNGEE in the germline V gene. CDR3 in amino acids: CASSPAGENTIYF. The CDR3 coding sequence is TGTGCCAGCAGCCCGGCAGGGGAAAACACCATATATTTT. The full variable domain, its missing parts supplied by reference TRBV9 and TRBJ1-3, is DSGVTQTPKHLITATGQRVTLRCSPRSGDLSVYWYQQSLDQGLQFLIQYYNGEERAKGNILERFSAQQFPDLHSELNLSSLELGDSALYFCASSPAGENTIYFGEGSWLTVV.

V gene TRBV3-1 (or the pseudogene TRBV3-2) combines with J gene TRBJ1-2; 10 bases line up with TRBD1. CDR3 length: 15 amino acids. The V gene end was trimmed by 0 bases and the J gene end by 6 bases; junction bases not matched to a gene: 4. Germline CDR1 and CDR2: LGHDT and YNNKEL (reference sequence). The CDR3: CASSQDQTGGHGYTF. In nucleotides, the CDR3 is TGTGCCAGCAGCCAAGATCAGACAGGGGGCCATGGCTACACCTTC.

The table lists this clone with a count of one. The gene calls are TRBV30 and TRBJ1-2; 8 bases are a match to TRBD1. The V and J ends lost 0 bases and 6 bases, in that order; junction bases with no gene match: 3. Germline V gives CDR1 GTSNPN, CDR2 SVGIG (reference sequence). CDR3 length: 13 residues. CDR3 nucleotide sequence: TGTGCCTGGAGTGTTCAGGGGGCGAATGGCTACACCTTC. Amino acid sequence: CAWSVQGANGYTF. Variable domain in full (rest from reference TRBV30 and TRBJ1-2): SQTIHQWPATLVQPVGSPLSLECTVEGTSNPNLYWYRQAAGRGLQLLFYSVGIGQISSEVPQNLSASRPQDRQFILSSKKLLLSDSGFYLCAWSVQGANGYTFGSGTRLTVV.

The CDR3 DNA is TGTGCCAGCAGCAAACAGGGTATCAAAAACACCATATATTTT. This sequence encodes CASSKQGIKNTIYF. This sequence joins TRBV28 and TRBJ1-3; D possibly corresponds to TRBD1 (6 bases). V was cut by 6 bases and J by 6 bases, with 15 bases left in between. The CDR3 contains 14 residues. Germline V gene sequence: CDR1 MDHEN, CDR2 SYDVKM.

The CDR3 spells CAISPPTGQQYF. The CDR3 nucleotides read TGTGCCATCAGTCCACCAACAGGGCAGCAGTACTTC. The rearrangement links TRBV10-3 to TRBJ2-7, with D possibly being TRBD1 (6 bases). The CDR3 runs to 12 residues. V was trimmed by 5 bases and J by 8 bases, leaving 13 bases between them. Germline loops: CDR1 ENHRY, CDR2 SYGVKD.

V gene TRBV30 combines with J gene TRBJ1-5, with D maybe TRBD1 (6 bases). The V gene lost 3 bases and the J gene lost 4 bases, with 13 bases spanning the gap. The CDR3 extends over 14 amino acids. Germline CDR1 reads GTSNPN; CDR2 reads SVGIG (reference sequence). The CDR3 DNA follows: TGTGCCTGGAGGTCGACAGGCGCTAATCAGCCCCAGCATTTT. This codes for CAWRSTGANQPQHF.